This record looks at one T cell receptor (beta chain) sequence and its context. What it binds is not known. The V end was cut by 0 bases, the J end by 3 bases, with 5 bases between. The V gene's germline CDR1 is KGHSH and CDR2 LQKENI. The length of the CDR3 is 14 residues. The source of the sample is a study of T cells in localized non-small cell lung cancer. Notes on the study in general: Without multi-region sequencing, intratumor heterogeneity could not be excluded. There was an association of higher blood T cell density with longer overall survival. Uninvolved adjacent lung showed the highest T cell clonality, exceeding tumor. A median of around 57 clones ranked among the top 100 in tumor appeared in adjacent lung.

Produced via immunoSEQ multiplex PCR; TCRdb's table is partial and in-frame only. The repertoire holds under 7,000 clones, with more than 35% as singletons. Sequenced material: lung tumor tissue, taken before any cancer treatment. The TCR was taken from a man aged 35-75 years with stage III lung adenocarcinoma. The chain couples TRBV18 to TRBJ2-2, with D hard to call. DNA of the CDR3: TGTGCCAGCTCACCACCGACTCACACCGGGGAGCTGTTTTTT. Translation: CASSPPTHTGELFF.